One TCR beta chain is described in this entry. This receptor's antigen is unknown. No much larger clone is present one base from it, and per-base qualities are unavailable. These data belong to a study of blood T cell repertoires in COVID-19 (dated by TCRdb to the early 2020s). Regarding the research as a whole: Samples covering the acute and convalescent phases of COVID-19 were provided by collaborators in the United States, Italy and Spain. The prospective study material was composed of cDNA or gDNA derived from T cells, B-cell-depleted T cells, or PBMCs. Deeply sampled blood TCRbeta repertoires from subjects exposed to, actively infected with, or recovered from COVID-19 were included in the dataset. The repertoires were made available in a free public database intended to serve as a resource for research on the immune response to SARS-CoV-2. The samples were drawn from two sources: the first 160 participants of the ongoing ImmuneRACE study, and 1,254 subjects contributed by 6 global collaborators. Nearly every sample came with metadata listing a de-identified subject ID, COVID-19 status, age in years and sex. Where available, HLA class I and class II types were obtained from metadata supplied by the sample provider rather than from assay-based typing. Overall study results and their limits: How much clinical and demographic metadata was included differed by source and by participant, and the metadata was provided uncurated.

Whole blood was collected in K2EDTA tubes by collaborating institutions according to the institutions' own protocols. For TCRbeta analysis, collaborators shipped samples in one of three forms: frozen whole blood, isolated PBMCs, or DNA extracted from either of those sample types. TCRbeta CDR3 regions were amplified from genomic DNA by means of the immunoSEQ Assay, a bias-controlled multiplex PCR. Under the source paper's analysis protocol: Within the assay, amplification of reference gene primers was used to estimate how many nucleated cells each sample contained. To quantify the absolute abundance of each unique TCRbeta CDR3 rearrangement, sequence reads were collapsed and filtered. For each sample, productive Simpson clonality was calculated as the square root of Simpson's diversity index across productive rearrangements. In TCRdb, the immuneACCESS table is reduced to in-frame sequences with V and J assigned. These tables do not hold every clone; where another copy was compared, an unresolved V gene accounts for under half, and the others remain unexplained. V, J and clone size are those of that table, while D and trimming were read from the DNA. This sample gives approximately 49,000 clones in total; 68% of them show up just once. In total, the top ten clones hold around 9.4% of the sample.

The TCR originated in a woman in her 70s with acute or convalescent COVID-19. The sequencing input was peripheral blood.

Here is the DNA: TGTGCCAGCAGCGCAGACGGGGGGGCTGGAAACACCATATATTTT. Translated, this is CASSADGGAGNTIYF. Recombination joined TRBV9 with TRBJ1-3, with TRBD1 perhaps the D gene, on 5 matching bases. CDR1 and CDR2, per the germline V gene, are SGDLS and YYNGEE. V and J lose 3 bases and 2 bases, and a span of 12 bases separates them. From cysteine to phenylalanine, the CDR3 is 15 amino acids long. Of the read, only the CDR3 DNA is kept; its 45 bases are in frame from base 1.